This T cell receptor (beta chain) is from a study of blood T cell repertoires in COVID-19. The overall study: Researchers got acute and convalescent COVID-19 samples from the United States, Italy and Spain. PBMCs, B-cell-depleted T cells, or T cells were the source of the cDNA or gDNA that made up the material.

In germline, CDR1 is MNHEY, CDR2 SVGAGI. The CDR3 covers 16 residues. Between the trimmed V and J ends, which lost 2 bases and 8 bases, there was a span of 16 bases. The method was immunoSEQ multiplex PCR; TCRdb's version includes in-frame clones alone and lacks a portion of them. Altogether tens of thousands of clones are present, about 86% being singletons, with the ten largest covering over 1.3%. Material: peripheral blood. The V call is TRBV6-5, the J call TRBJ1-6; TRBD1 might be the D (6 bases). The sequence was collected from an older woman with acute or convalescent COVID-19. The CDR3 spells CASSYDRNLIYSPLHF. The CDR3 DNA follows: TGTGCCAGCAGTTACGACAGGAACCTAATATATTCACCCCTCCACTTT.